There are a few counts of the clone carrying this T cell receptor beta chain. Its antigen is not known. This sample stems from a study of beta chain features in type 1 diabetes. For the study at large: Investigators examined 85 million to 110 million sorted cells across all samples. Study observations and caveats: A pattern of fewer insertions and more deletions at VDJ junctions was seen in type 1 diabetes patients. Shortening of TCRB CDR3s, moderate but significant, appeared in all four CD4+ subsets of Type 1 diabetes patients. Using cDNA template may skew counts toward highly expressing activated cells.

This CDR3 has 16 residues. V gave up 4 bases and J gave up 3 bases, with 16 bases separating them. Germline CDR1 is SGDLS and CDR2 is YYNGEE. Isolated RNA was reverse transcribed in full, so expressed TCRB transcripts were sequenced. Profiled with immunoSEQ multiplex PCR; TCRdb holds only in-frame clones, not every one. The table has some 17,000 clones, around 70% seen once. The chain couples TRBV9 to TRBJ2-2; D might be TRBD1 (6 bases). The sequencing sample was made of stem cell memory CD4+ T cells from blood. This TCR was sampled from a man aged 30-40 years with type 1 diabetes. This chain's CDR3 is CASSPQAGADTGELFF. CDR3 sequence (DNA): TGTGCCAGCAGCCCTCAGGCAGGGGCGGACACCGGGGAGCTGTTTTTT.